These 18 T cell receptor beta chains came from one sample sequenced in a study of blood T cell repertoires in COVID-19 (dated by TCRdb to the early 2020s). The library was prepared using the immunoSEQ multiplex PCR assay. The table comes from immuneACCESS by way of TCRdb, which keeps in-frame sequences with V and J called. Part of the clones is missing from these tables; in studies checked, under half for an unresolved V gene and the rest for unknown reasons. The sample has under 200,000 clones on record, approximately 86% of them singletons. The ten largest account for approximately 0.9% of the sample. Sequencing input: peripheral blood. These receptors originate from a man in his 60s with COVID-19, enrolled during active disease.

As DNA, the CDR3 is TGTGCCAGCTCCCCCTGGACAGGGGCAAACAATCAGCCCCAGCATTTT. Translating gives CASSPWTGANNQPQHF. This rearrangement joins TRBV18 to TRBJ1-5; TRBD1 matches at 9 bases. The CDR3 covers 16 residues. CDR1 KGHSH and CDR2 LQKENI come from the germline V gene. The trim removed 6 bases at V and 3 bases at J, leaving 9 bases unmatched.

CDR3 sequence (DNA): TGTGCCAGCAGTTTTCTAGCGAGCTCCTACAATGAGCAGTTCTTC. Translation: CASSFLASSYNEQFF. The rearrangement joins TRBV7-9 to TRBJ2-1; D is perhaps TRBD2 (6 bases). Trimming took off 6 bases at V and 0 bases at J, with 12 bases between the two ends. Germline V gene data show CDR1 as SEHNR and CDR2 as FQNEAQ (reference sequence). CDR3 size: 15 residues.

This chain connects TRBV19 to TRBJ2-1; D might be TRBD2 (5 bases). Trimming stripped 8 bases from V and 8 bases from J, with 19 bases between. The CDR3 is 14 amino acids. Germline CDR1 and CDR2: LNHDA and SQIVND (reference sequence). The CDR3 DNA is TGTGCCAGTCAGCCCGGGCTACTAGGGCATGAGCAGTTCTTC. Amino acids: CASQPGLLGHEQFF.

This chain connects TRBV6-2 or TRBV6-3 to TRBJ1-2; D possibly corresponds to TRBD1 (6 bases). This CDR3 comprises 13 residues. Trimming stripped 2 bases from V and 10 bases from J, with 14 bases between. Germline assignment: CDR1 MNHEY and CDR2 SVGEGT. CDR3 in amino acids: CASSYDIQGAYTF. CDR3 DNA sequence: TGTGCCAGCAGTTACGATATACAGGGAGCCTACACCTTC.

This clone was detected once. The genes are TRBV9 and TRBJ2-7, with D tentatively TRBD2 (6 bases). Germline values: CDR1 SGDLS, CDR2 YYNGEE. This CDR3 has 16 residues. V lost 0 bases and J lost 3, with 16 bases in between. The CDR3 is CASSVDPTEGLYEQYF. In nucleotides, the CDR3 is TGTGCCAGCAGCGTAGACCCGACAGAGGGACTCTACGAGCAGTACTTC.

The V gene is TRBV11-2, the J gene TRBJ2-1, with D maybe TRBD1 (7 bases). V was clipped by 5 bases and J by 0 bases, with 20 bases between them. CDR3 length: 18 residues. CDR1 is SGHAT and CDR2 is FQNNGV in the germline V gene. The CDR3 spells CASSPGGQGLSSYNEQFF. The CDR3 DNA reads as TGTGCCAGCAGCCCAGGGGGGCAGGGCCTTAGCTCCTACAATGAGCAGTTCTTC.

The chain uses TRBV7-2 and TRBJ1-2; the D gene is possibly TRBD1 (5 bases). V was shortened by 5 bases and J by 1 base, with 14 bases between the two germline ends. Germline CDR1 and CDR2: SGHTA and FQGNSA. The CDR3 length is 15 residues. The CDR3 is CASSPRWGLNYGYTF. As DNA, the CDR3 is TGTGCCAGCAGCCCCCGGTGGGGACTTAACTATGGCTACACCTTC.

The chain links TRBV5-1 to TRBJ1-1, with 11 bases fitting TRBD1. Germline assignment: CDR1 SGHRS and CDR2 YFSETQ. The junction had 7 bases not matched to a gene; V was cut back by 4 bases and J by 5 bases. The CDR3 covers 15 residues. This CDR3 is CASSTGQGGRTEAFF. Here the CDR3 DNA reads TGCGCCAGCAGCACGGGACAGGGGGGTCGGACTGAAGCTTTCTTT. Full variable domain (outside the CDR3, taken from reference TRBV5-1 and TRBJ1-1): KAGVTQTPRYLIKTRGQQVTLSCSPISGHRSVSWYQQTPGQGLQFLFEYFSETQRNKGNFPGRFSGRQFSNSRSEMNVSTLELGDSALYLCASSTGQGGRTEAFFGQGTRLTVV.

This chain uses TRBV3-1 (or the pseudogene TRBV3-2) with TRBJ2-3; D gene unclear. The CDR3 totals 13 residues. Germline-derived CDR1 and CDR2 are LGHDT and YNNKEL (reference sequence). Trimming removed 0 bases at V and 14 bases at J, with 15 bases between. CDR3 protein: CASSQDASVPAYF. CDR3 coding DNA: TGTGCCAGCAGCCAAGACGCGTCGGTCCCCGCGTATTTT.

This chain connects TRBV25-1 to TRBJ2-2; D might be TRBD2 (6 bases). Germline CDR1 MGHDK, CDR2 SYGVNS. The CDR3 is 17 amino acids. Trimming shortened V by 6 bases and J by 0 bases, and 17 bases separated the two germline ends. CDR3 sequence (DNA): TGTGCCAGCAGCCGGGACTCCCGGAGGGCGAACACCGGGGAGCTGTTTTTT. Amino acids: CASSRDSRRANTGELFF.

The chain links TRBV19 to TRBJ1-1, with TRBD1 identical over 12 bases. CDR3 size: 16 residues. Unmatched junction bases numbered 10, after V lost 5 bases and J lost 6 bases. CDR1 and CDR2 (germline): LNHDA, SQIVND (reference sequence). The CDR3 coding sequence is TGTGCCAGTAGTCCTGGGACAGGGGGCGGATTAGCTGAAGCTTTCTTT. Translating gives CASSPGTGGGLAEAFF.

In its sample, this clone was seen a few times. CDR3 sequence: CASSPPLTDTQYF. In nucleotides, the CDR3 is TGTGCCAGCTCACCACCTTTAACAGATACGCAGTATTTT. The chain links TRBV18 to TRBJ2-3; D unclear. The length of the CDR3 is 13 residues. The germline gives CDR1 KGHSH, CDR2 LQKENI. V dropped 0 bases and J dropped 3 bases, with 4 bases sitting between them. Full variable domain (rest looked up from reference TRBV18 and TRBJ2-3): NAGVMQNPRHLVRRRGQEARLRCSPMKGHSHVYWYRQLPEEGLKFMVYLQKENIIDESGMPKERFSAEFPKEGPSILRIQQVVRGDSAAYFCASSPPLTDTQYFGPGTRLTVL.

With regard to this clone: This specimen includes other DNA sequences encoding the same CDR3. This sequence joins TRBV12-3 or TRBV12-4 and TRBJ1-1; D is perhaps TRBD1 (5 bases). CDR3 length: 12 residues. V was pared by 9 bases and J by 1 base, with 9 bases between. DNA of the CDR3: TGTGCCAGTACGGGGGAGAACACTGAAGCTTTCTTT. Encoded protein: CASTGENTEAFF.

The genes are TRBV4-1 and TRBJ2-3; 7 bases are shared with TRBD1. J was trimmed by 0 bases and V by 3 bases; bases with no gene match: 9. Germline values: CDR1 MGHRA, CDR2 YSYEKL. The CDR3 loop spans 17 amino acids. The DNA of the CDR3 is TGCGCCAGCAGCCATCCAAGACAGGGCCGAAGCACAGATACGCAGTATTTT. Translating gives CASSHPRQGRSTDTQYF.

The gene calls are TRBV24-1 and TRBJ2-5; TRBD1 matches 11 bases. The CDR3 runs 17 residues. Germline V gene data show CDR1 as KGHDR and CDR2 as SFDVKD. Trimming at V came to 0 bases and at J to 4 bases, leaving 6 bases not matched to a gene. DNA of the CDR3: TGTGCCACCAGTGATTTGAGGGGGGGACAGGGGGGAGAGACCCAGTACTTC. Its translation is CATSDLRGGQGGETQYF.

Written as DNA, the CDR3 is TGTGCCACCAGCAGTTGGGGAGGCTATGGCTACACCTTC. Translated, it gives CATSSWGGYGYTF. This chain links TRBV15 with TRBJ1-2; no clear D gene. The germline CDR1 and CDR2 sequences are LNHNV and YYDKDF (reference sequence). This CDR3 is 13 amino acids long. Trimming stripped 3 bases from V and 4 bases from J, with 9 bases between.

This clone occurred a few times. The V and J genes are TRBV2 and TRBJ1-1, with D unclear. The CDR3 is 15 amino acids. CDR1 and CDR2 from the germline V gene are SNHLY and FYNNEI. The V and J ends lost 7 bases and 4 bases respectively, with 19 bases between them. The CDR3 coding sequence is TGTGCCAGCACCATCTTAGGAAGTGGCGGCACTGAAGCTTTCTTT. This encodes CASTILGSGGTEAFF.

V usage is TRBV2 and J usage is TRBJ2-7, with TRBD1 matching 7 bases. The germline V gene encodes CDR1 SNHLY and CDR2 FYNNEI. CDR3 length equals 14 residues. V was pared by 7 bases and J by 4 bases, with 10 bases of the junction left unmatched. As DNA, the CDR3 is TGTGCCAGCACTTCGACAGGGCGTTCGTACGAGCAGTACTTC. This sequence encodes CASTSTGRSYEQYF.